The sequence of this TCR beta chain was determined in a study of control samples from healthy donors and cancer patients. Germline V gene data show CDR1 as SGHTS and CDR2 as YDEGEE. V was trimmed by 1 base and J by 0 bases, leaving 11 bases between them. This CDR3 region has 17 residues. Profiled with immunoSEQ multiplex PCR; TCRdb holds only in-frame clones, not every one. The repertoire consists of about 130,000 clones, with around 90% occurring once and the leading ten covering around 2.5%. The chain uses TRBV5-8 and TRBJ2-6; weak D call: TRBD1 (5 bases). Material: blood. This sequence originates from a man aged 18 to 35 in good health. CDR3: CASSLLQAFSGANVLTF. CDR3 nucleotides: TGTGCCAGCAGCTTGTTACAGGCCTTCTCTGGGGCCAACGTCCTGACTTTC.